A selection of T cell receptor beta chains follows, all from one sample in a study of CXCR3-negative and CXCR3-positive naive CD8 T cells. TCRdb re-called the 5' RACE reads; every CDR3 protein appears as one record, without DNA. Reported are approximately 90,000 distinct CDR3 sequences; the ten largest clones contain 0.5% to 0.6%. The sequencing input was naive CXCR3+ CD8+ T cells from blood. Source of these receptors: a human donor in good health. Some clones in this sample may be carry-over from other donors' samples. CDR3s include the opening cysteine and the closing phenylalanine or tryptophan.

J gene | V gene | CDR3 protein
TRBJ2-7 | TRBV29-1 | CSVVGTGGEQYF
TRBJ2-3 | TRBV27 | CASSPGGPATQYF
TRBJ1-1 | TRBV2 | CASIYGAGMNAGTEAFF
TRBJ1-1 | TRBV29-1 | CSVEVPDRGLNTEAFF
TRBJ1-4 | TRBV6-5 | CASSYTGGNEKLFF
TRBJ1-4 | TRBV7-6 | CASSSEWVGKLFF
TRBJ2-1 | TRBV5-1 | CASSFSGGAANEQFF
TRBJ2-7 | TRBV28 | CASSHPDRGQHEQYF
TRBJ2-5 | TRBV20-1 | CSARTSGMGYQETQYF
TRBJ2-7 | TRBV4-1 | CASSPGLGDYEQYF
TRBJ1-4 | TRBV7-9 | CASSLGDARNEKLFF
TRBJ2-5 | TRBV2 | CASSEDGKPMIGQETQYF
TRBJ2-1 | TRBV19 | CASSVSGYNEQFF
TRBJ2-7 | TRBV30 | CAWSEWREEPYEQYF
TRBJ1-5 | TRBV6-7 | CASSYGDGRRTQPQHF
TRBJ2-1 | TRBV5-1 | CASSLDGRLNEQFF
TRBJ2-7 | TRBV6-5 | CASSPGTGKYEQYF
TRBJ2-7 | TRBV29-1 | CSARSTETYEQYF
TRBJ2-3 | TRBV9 | CASSVDSDRDTQYF
TRBJ1-2 | TRBV21-1 | CASSNGTLSGYTF
TRBJ2-1 | TRBV6-5 | CASSYRGYNEQFF
TRBJ2-1 | TRBV25-1 | CASSESGRVYDEQFF
TRBJ2-3 | TRBV9 | CASSVGSAADTQYF
TRBJ2-2 | TRBV2 | CASSAWVAQNTGELFF
TRBJ2-2 | TRBV28 | CASRLLAEHGELFF
TRBJ2-3 | TRBV4-1 | CASSHPQSGTSPDTQYF
TRBJ2-7 | TRBV20-1 | CSAAGTSDAYEQYF
TRBJ1-1 | TRBV12-3/TRBV12-4 | CASSGTANTEAFF
TRBJ2-7 | TRBV7-6 | CASSWRLAGGPYEQYF
TRBJ2-3 | TRBV5-1 | CASSLDEGDMQYF
TRBJ1-1 | TRBV25-1 | CASQTGLTEAFF
TRBJ1-1 | TRBV6-2/TRBV6-3 | CASRRTLNTEAFF
TRBJ2-3 | TRBV14 | CASSRTPDTQYF
TRBJ2-7 | TRBV20-1 | CSARTSINYEQYF
TRBJ2-5 | TRBV28 | CASSLGSLGLGETQYF
TRBJ2-1 | TRBV7-6 | CVARGFNNEQFF
TRBJ2-1 | TRBV11-2 | CASSLGSGRINEQFF
TRBJ2-3 | TRBV6-4 | CASSDSGGATDTQYF
TRBJ2-7 | TRBV28 | CASSLIAGASYEQYF
TRBJ2-5 | TRBV6-6 | CASSYLTGGSETQYF
TRBJ2-7 | TRBV4-1 | CASSDGYEQYF
TRBJ2-7 | TRBV11-3 | CASSSRQGYEQYF
TRBJ2-7 | TRBV28 | CASSMYQGPREQYF
TRBJ2-1 | TRBV2 | CASTTPDGSYNEQFF
TRBJ2-2 | TRBV12-3/TRBV12-4 | CASRDDRNTGELFF
TRBJ2-7 | TRBV11-2 | CASSLGLAGGSSYEQYF